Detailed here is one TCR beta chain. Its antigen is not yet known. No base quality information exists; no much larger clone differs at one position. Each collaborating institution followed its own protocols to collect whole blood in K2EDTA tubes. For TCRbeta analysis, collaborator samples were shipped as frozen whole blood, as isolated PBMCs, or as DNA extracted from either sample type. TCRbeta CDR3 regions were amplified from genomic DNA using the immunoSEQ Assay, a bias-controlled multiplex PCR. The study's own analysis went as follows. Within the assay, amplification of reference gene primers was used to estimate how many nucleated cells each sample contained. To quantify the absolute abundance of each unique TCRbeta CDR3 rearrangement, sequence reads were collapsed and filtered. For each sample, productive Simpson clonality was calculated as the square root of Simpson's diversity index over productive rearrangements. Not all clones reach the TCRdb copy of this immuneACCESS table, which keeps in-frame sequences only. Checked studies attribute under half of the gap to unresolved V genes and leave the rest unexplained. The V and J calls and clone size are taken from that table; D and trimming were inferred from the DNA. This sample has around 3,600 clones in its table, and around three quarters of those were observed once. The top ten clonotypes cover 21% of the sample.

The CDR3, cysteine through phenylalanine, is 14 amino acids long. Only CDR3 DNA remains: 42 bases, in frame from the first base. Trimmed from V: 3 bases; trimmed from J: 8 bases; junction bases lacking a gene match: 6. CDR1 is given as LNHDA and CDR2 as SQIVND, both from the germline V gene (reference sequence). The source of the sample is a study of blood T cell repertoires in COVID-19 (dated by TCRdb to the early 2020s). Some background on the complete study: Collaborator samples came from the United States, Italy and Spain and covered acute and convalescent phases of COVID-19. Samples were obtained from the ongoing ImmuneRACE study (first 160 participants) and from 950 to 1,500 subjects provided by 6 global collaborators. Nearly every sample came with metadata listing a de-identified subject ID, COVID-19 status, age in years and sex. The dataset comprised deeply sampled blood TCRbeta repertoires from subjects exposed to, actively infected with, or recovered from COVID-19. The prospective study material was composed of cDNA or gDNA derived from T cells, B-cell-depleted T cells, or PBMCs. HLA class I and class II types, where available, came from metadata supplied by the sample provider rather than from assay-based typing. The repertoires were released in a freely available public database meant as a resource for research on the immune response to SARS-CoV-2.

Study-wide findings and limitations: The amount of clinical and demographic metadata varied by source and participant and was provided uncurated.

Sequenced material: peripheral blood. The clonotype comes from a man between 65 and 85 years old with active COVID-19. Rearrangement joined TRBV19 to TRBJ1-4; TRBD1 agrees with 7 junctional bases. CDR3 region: CASSMDQGEEKLFF. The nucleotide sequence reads TGTGCCAGTAGTATGGATCAGGGGGAAGAAAAACTGTTTTTT.